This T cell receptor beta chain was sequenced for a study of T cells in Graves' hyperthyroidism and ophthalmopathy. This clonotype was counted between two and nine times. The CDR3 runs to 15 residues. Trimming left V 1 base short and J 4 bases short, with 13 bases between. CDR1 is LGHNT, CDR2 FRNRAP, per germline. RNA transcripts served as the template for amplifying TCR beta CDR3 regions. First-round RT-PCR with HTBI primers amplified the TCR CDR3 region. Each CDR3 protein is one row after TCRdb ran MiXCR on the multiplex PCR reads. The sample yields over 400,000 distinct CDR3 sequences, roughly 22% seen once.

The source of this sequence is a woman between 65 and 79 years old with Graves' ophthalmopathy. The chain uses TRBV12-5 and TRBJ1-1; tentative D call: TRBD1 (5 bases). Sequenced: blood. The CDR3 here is CASGLAAGLSTEAFF. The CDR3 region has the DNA TGTGCTAGTGGTTTGGCGGCGGGGCTGAGCACTGAAGCTTTCTTT.